This T cell receptor (beta chain) came from a study of cytomegalovirus exposure and HLA in healthy donors. The overall study: Out of about 179 million T cells, an earlier analysis found 117 million unique TCR beta sequences in total. Study observations and caveats: About 87% or about 30% of the time was how often most TCR beta V segments were productive, according to an earlier analysis.

Use of 60 Vbeta and 13 Jbeta primers characterized the PCR. Assay: immunoSEQ multiplex PCR; the TCRdb copy retains only in-frame clones and omits some. The profile covers fewer than 90,000 clones, with around 76% appearing a single time and around 9.1% taken by the ten largest. Germline V gene lookup returns CDR1 MNHEY and CDR2 SVGAGI. The ends were cut back, 8 bases at V and 1 base at J, with 3 bases in the middle. The CDR3 runs to 12 residues. This clone was detected a few times. The antigen is unknown. V is TRBV6-5 and J is TRBJ2-6; D is unclear. This TCR was recovered from a young man in good health and CMV-seropositive. Sequencing was carried out using PBMCs. CDR3: CASSSGANVLTF. CDR3 in DNA: TGTGCCAGCTCATCTGGGGCCAACGTCCTGACTTTC.